The present T cell receptor beta chain was sequenced within a study of blood T cells in healthy people across ages. Study results and limitations: There were more naive CD4+ cells and higher diversity in long-lived donors than in aged donors. It was not possible, with unsorted PBMCs, to conclusively compare naive and antigen-experienced cells.

CDR1 is MNHNY and CDR2 is SVGAGI in the germline V gene (reference sequence). The CDR3 has 17 residues. The ends were cut back, 2 bases at V and 5 bases at J, with 19 bases in the middle. This clonotype was counted ten times or more. Antigen: not known. The draw of peripheral blood yielded ten milliliters from each donor. Sample-barcoded 5' priming and a J-beta primer mix drove a second PCR of roughly 6 to 12 cycles. The authors tagged each cDNA molecule using a template-switch adaptor with 12 random nucleotides. TCRdb redid the calling of the 5' RACE reads with MiXCR, one entry per CDR3 protein. The sample holds fewer than 750,000 distinct CDR3 sequences, 40% to 50% seen once.

The source is an elderly man in good health. V usage is TRBV6-6 and J usage is TRBJ2-1; D is possibly TRBD1 (6 bases). Sequencing input: blood. This CDR3 reads CASSYLTGTRVNNEQFF. The CDR3 nucleotides are TGTGCCAGCAGTTACCTAACCGGGACACGGGTAAACAATGAGCAGTTCTTC.